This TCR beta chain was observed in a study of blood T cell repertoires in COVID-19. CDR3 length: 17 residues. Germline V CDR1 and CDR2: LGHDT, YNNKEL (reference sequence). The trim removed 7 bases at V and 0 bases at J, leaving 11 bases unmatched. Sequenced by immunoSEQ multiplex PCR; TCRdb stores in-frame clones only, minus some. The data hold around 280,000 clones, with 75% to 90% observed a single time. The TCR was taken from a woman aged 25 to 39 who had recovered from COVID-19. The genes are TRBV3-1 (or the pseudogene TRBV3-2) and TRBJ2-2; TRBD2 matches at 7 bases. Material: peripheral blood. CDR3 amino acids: CASTRLAGETNTGELFF. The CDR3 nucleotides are TGTGCCAGCACTAGGTTGGCGGGGGAGACGAACACCGGGGAGCTGTTTTTT.